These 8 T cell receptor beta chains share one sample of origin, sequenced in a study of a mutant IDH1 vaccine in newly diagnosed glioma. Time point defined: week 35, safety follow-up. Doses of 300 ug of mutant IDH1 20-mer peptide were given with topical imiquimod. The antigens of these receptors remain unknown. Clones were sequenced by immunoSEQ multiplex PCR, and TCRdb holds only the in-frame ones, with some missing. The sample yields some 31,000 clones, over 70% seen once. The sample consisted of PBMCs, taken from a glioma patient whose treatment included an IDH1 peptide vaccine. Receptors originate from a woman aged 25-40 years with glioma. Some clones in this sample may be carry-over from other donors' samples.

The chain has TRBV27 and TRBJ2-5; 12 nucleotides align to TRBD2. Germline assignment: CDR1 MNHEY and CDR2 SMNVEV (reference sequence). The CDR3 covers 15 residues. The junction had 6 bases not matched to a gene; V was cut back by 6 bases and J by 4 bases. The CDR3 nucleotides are TGTGCCAGCAGGCGACTAGCGGGAGATCGAGAGACCCAGTACTTC. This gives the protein CASRRLAGDRETQYF.

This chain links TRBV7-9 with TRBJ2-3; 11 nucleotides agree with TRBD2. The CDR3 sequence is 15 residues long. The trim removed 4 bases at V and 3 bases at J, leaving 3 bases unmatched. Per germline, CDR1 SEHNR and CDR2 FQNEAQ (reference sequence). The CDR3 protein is CASSYSGRGTDTQYF. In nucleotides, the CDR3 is TGTGCCAGCAGCTATAGCGGGAGGGGAACAGATACGCAGTATTTT.

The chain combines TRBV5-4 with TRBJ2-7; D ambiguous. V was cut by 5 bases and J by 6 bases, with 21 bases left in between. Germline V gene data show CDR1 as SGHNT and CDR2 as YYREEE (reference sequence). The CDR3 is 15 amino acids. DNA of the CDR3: TGTGCCAGCAGTCGTCCGGGCCCCGGGCGGATCGAGCAGTACTTC. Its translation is CASSRPGPGRIEQYF.

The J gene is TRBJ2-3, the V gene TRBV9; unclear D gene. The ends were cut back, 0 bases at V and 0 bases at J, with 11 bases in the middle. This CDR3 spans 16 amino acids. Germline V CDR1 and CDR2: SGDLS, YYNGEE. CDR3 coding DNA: TGTGCCAGCAGCGTAGGTGGGTCTTCTAGCACAGATACGCAGTATTTT. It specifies CASSVGGSSSTDTQYF.

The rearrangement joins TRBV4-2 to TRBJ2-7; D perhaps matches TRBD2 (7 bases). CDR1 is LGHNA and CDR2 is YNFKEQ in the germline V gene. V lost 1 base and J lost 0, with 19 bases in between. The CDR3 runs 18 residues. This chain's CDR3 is CASSQGLVGGANSYEQYF. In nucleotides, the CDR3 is TGTGCCAGCAGCCAAGGGTTAGTGGGGGGGGCCAACTCCTACGAGCAGTACTTC.

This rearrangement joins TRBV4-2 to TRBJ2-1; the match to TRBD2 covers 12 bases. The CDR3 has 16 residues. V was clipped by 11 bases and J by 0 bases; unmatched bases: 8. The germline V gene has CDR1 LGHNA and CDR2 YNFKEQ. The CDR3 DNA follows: TGTGCCTCCCGGACTAGCGGGACGAGCTCCTACAATGAGCAGTTCTTC. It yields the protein CASRTSGTSSYNEQFF.

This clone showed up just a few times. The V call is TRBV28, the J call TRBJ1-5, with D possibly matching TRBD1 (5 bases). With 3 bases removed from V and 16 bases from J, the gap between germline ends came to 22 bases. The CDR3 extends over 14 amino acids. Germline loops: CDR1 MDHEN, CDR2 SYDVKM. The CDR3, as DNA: TGTGCCAGCAGTTTGGCCCGACCGGTCGCTGGGACCCATTTT. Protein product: CASSLARPVAGTHF.

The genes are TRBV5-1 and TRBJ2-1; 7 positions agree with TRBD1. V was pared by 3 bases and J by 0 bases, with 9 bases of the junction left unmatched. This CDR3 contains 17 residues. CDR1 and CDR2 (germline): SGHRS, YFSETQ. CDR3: CASSSGTDVGSYNEQFF. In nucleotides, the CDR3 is TGCGCCAGCAGCTCCGGGACAGACGTTGGCTCCTACAATGAGCAGTTCTTC.